Below, 26 T cell receptor beta chains from the same sample are listed, as sequenced in a study of T cells in Graves' hyperthyroidism and ophthalmopathy. Amplification yielded TCR beta CDR3 regions, with RNA transcripts as the source. Researchers ran a first-round RT-PCR on the TCR CDR3 using the HTBI primer set. Via MiXCR, TCRdb re-called the multiplex PCR reads, giving one row per CDR3 protein. The sample holds a few hundred thousand distinct CDR3 sequences, roughly 14% seen once. Sequenced sample: blood. These receptors were obtained from a woman aged 25-40 years with Graves' ophthalmopathy.

Ten or more counts support this clonotype. The chain recombines TRBV13 with TRBJ2-7; TRBD1 aligns across 8 bases. The V and J ends lost 5 bases and 4 bases, in that order; junction bases with no gene match: 10. Per the germline V gene, CDR1 is PRHDT and CDR2 is FYEKMQ (reference sequence). The CDR3 is 15 residues long. This chain's CDR3 is CASSPRGQGRYEQYF. The CDR3 DNA sequence: TGTGCCAGCAGCCCTAGAGGACAGGGTAGGTACGAGCAGTACTTC. Variable domain in full (rest from reference TRBV13 and TRBJ2-7): AAGVIQSPRHLIKEKRETATLKCYPIPRHDTVYWYQQGPGQDPQFLISFYEKMQSDKGSIPDRFSAQQFSDYHSELNMSSLELGDSALYFCASSPRGQGRYEQYFGPGTRLTVT.

Details on this clonotype: The DNA is omitted, as the CDR3 cannot be located on it reliably, and the CDR3 follows TCRdb's listing. The V and J genes are TRBV9 and TRBJ2-1; no check of the table's D call, TRBD1, against the DNA was made. The CDR3 adds up to 15 amino acids, both ends counted. The germline CDR1 and CDR2 sequences are SGDLS and YYNGEE. The CDR3 loop is CASSVGGGTYNEQLF.

Comments on this clonotype: This sequence may be a read error, since a much larger clone differs from it by one base. This sequence joins TRBV10-3 and TRBJ2-1; D call uncertain. The end of the DNA fits TRBJ2-7 better, so the J call may be wrong. Germline V lookup: CDR1 ENHRY, CDR2 SYGVKD. The CDR3 loop spans 14 amino acids. The CDR3 region is CAISEYQTSNEQYF. CDR3 DNA sequence: TGTGCCATCAGTGAGTATCAGACCAGCAATGAGCAGTACTTC.

This clonotype was recorded many times. This chain connects TRBV28 to TRBJ2-3; D not resolved. Germline-derived CDR1 and CDR2 are MDHEN and SYDVKM. V shed 7 bases and J shed 0 bases, with 14 bases lying between them. The CDR3 runs to 15 residues. CDR3 sequence reads: CASMTLGSSTDTQYF. The CDR3 DNA follows: TGTGCCAGCATGACCCTGGGATCCAGCACAGATACGCAGTATTTT.

This clonotype occurred many times. The chain has TRBV7-8 and TRBJ2-7; 8 positions agree with TRBD1. The CDR3 is 15 residues long. The J segment lost 4 bases and the V segment lost 2 bases, leaving 7 bases of the junction unmatched. Germline values: CDR1 SGHVS, CDR2 FQNEAQ. The CDR3 coding sequence is TGTGCCAGCAGCTTATTCCTGACAGGGGTTTACGAGCAGTACTTC. Protein product: CASSLFLTGVYEQYF.

This clonotype was observed at least ten times. The chain is built from TRBV28 and TRBJ1-6; D is ambiguous. The V end lost 3 bases, the J end lost 0 bases, and 9 bases lay between the germline ends. The CDR3 has 16 amino acids. Germline loops: CDR1 MDHEN, CDR2 SYDVKM. In nucleotides, the CDR3 is TGTGCCAGCAGTTTGGGTATGAGCTCCTATAATTCACCCCTCCACTTT. This gives the protein CASSLGMSSYNSPLHF.

The genes are TRBV27 and TRBJ1-1; D is unclear. Between the trimmed V and J ends, which lost 5 bases and 4 bases, there was a span of 20 bases. Germline assignment: CDR1 MNHEY and CDR2 SMNVEV (reference sequence). The CDR3 contains 16 residues. The CDR3: CASSPGLSPRGTEAFF. The CDR3 nucleotides are TGTGCCAGCAGTCCCGGACTATCCCCACGGGGCACTGAAGCTTTCTTT.

The chain carries TRBV4-2 and TRBJ1-5, with TRBD1 as a possible D gene (5 bases). With 7 bases removed from V and 4 bases from J, the gap between germline ends came to 11 bases. CDR1 and CDR2 (germline): LGHNA, YNFKEQ. This CDR3 spans 13 amino acids. CDR3 nucleotides: TGTGCCAGCAATCGGGGACTGAATCAGCCCCAGCATTTT. Its protein product is CASNRGLNQPQHF.

This clonotype was counted ten times or more. The chain is built from TRBV11-2 and TRBJ2-5, with D tentatively TRBD1 or TRBD2 (6 bases each). This CDR3 region has 16 residues. Trimming shortened V by 0 bases and J by 1 base, and 12 bases separated the two germline ends. Germline-derived CDR1 and CDR2 are SGHAT and FQNNGV. The CDR3 region has the DNA TGTGCCAGCAGCTTAGAAGGGGGGCCCTTCCAAGAGACCCAGTACTTC. It is translated as CASSLEGGPFQETQYF.

Details on this clonotype: A clone one base away is much larger, so this may be a read error. This sequence joins TRBV6-2 or TRBV6-3 and TRBJ1-2; 7 bases line up with TRBD1. CDR3 length equals 14 residues. Germline CDR1 reads MNHEY; CDR2 reads SVGEGT. Here the CDR3 reads CASSGDSWNYGHTF. The CDR3 coding sequence is TGTGCCAGCAGCGGGGACAGCTGGAACTATGGCCACACCTTC.

This clonotype was counted at least ten times. The chain employs TRBV18 and TRBJ2-6, with D possibly matching TRBD2 (6 bases). Germline values: CDR1 KGHSH, CDR2 LQKENI. With 3 bases removed from V and 0 bases from J, the gap between germline ends came to 12 bases. The CDR3 runs to 17 residues. The CDR3 loop is CASSPTEGFSGANVLTF. CDR3 sequence (DNA): TGTGCCAGCTCACCCACGGAGGGATTCTCTGGGGCCAACGTCCTGACTTTC.

This clonotype was seen more than once but under ten times. The chain uses TRBV13 and TRBJ2-4; no firm D call. Germline values: CDR1 PRHDT, CDR2 FYEKMQ (reference sequence). This CDR3 spans 14 amino acids. The V end was cut by 3 bases, the J end by 6 bases, with 12 bases between. As DNA, the CDR3 is TGTGCCAGCAGCTTTCTACAGAGCATAAACATTCAGTACTTC. Translating gives CASSFLQSINIQYF.

There are many counts of this clonotype. V is TRBV27 and J is TRBJ1-6, with D hard to call. This CDR3 spans 13 amino acids. Deletions cut 3 bases from V and 7 bases from J, with 7 bases between. Germline V lookup: CDR1 MNHEY, CDR2 SMNVEV (reference sequence). The CDR3 sequence is CASSFYGNSPLHF. CDR3 sequence (DNA): TGTGCCAGCAGTTTCTATGGGAATTCACCCCTCCACTTT.

There are many counts of this clonotype. The chain joins TRBV9 to TRBJ2-7; D might be TRBD1 or TRBD2, each matching 5 bases. Germline V lookup: CDR1 SGDLS, CDR2 YYNGEE. V was cut by 0 bases and J by 4 bases, with 11 bases left in between. CDR3 length equals 14 residues. The CDR3 DNA sequence: TGTGCCAGCAGCGTAGCTGGGGGTGTTTACGAGCAGTACTTC. Translated: CASSVAGGVYEQYF.

The chain joins TRBV12-3 or TRBV12-4 to TRBJ2-5, with 11 bases matching TRBD2. This CDR3 has 17 residues. The junction had 12 bases not matched to a gene; V was cut back by 5 bases and J by 4 bases. CDR3 in amino acids: CASSTGRLAGGRETQYF. The CDR3 coding sequence is TGTGCCAGCAGTACGGGAAGATTAGCGGGGGGGCGAGAGACCCAGTACTTC.

Points on this clonotype: Since a much larger clone is just one base distant, this may be a read error. The chain combines TRBV3-1 with TRBJ2-7; D unresolved. Trimming removed 1 base from V and 2 bases from J, with 9 bases in between. From germline, CDR1 is LGHDT and CDR2 YNNKEL (reference sequence). This CDR3 region has 14 residues. CDR3 sequence (DNA): TGTGCCAGCAGCCAAGGACACCCCCCCTACGAGCAGTACTTC. The encoded protein is CASSQGHPPYEQYF.

This chain uses TRBV4-1 with TRBJ2-5; TRBD1 or TRBD2 may be the D gene (6 bases each). Looked up from germline, CDR1 is MGHRA and CDR2 is YSYEKL. The CDR3 loop spans 15 amino acids. V lost 3 bases and J lost 2, with 13 bases in between. The CDR3 sequence: CASSHLGGLQETQYF. As DNA, the CDR3 is TGCGCCAGCAGCCATCTCGGGGGCCTTCAAGAGACCCAGTACTTC.

This clonotype was seen repeatedly, ten times or more. This CDR3 reads CASSQGLATEAFF. CDR3 coding DNA: TGTGCCAGCAGCCAGGGGCTGGCCACTGAAGCTTTCTTT. The J gene is TRBJ1-1, the V gene TRBV3-1; the D gene is possibly TRBD1 (5 bases). V lost 3 bases and J lost 4, with 9 bases in between. The CDR3 is 13 residues long. Germline V gives CDR1 LGHDT, CDR2 YNNKEL (reference sequence). Together with reference TRBV3-1 and TRBJ1-1, the CDR3 gives the full variable domain: DTAVSQTPKYLVTQMGNDKSIKCEQNLGHDTMYWYKQDSKKFLKIMFSYNNKELIINETVPNRFSPKSPDKAHLNLHINSLELGDSAVYFCASSQGLATEAFFGQGTRLTVV.

This clonotype has ten or more counts. V gene TRBV28 combines with J gene TRBJ2-3, with TRBD1 as a possible D gene (5 bases). CDR3 length: 18 amino acids. Germline loops: CDR1 MDHEN, CDR2 SYDVKM. Trimming shortened V by 3 bases and J by 0 bases, and 19 bases separated the two germline ends. The CDR3 nucleotides read TGTGCCAGCAGTTTTATAAGAACTGAGACAGAAAGCACAGATACGCAGTATTTT. Translation: CASSFIRTETESTDTQYF.

Many counts were recorded for this clonotype. This chain connects TRBV28 to TRBJ1-6; D is ambiguous. V lost 2 bases, J lost 0 bases, and 14 bases lay in between. Per the germline V gene, CDR1 is MDHEN and CDR2 is SYDVKM. The CDR3 totals 18 residues. The CDR3 nucleotides read TGTGCCAGCAGTTTAGGGCCGACCAAGAGCTCCTATAATTCACCCCTCCACTTT. Amino acids: CASSLGPTKSSYNSPLHF.

This clonotype was recorded many times. V gene TRBV20-1 combines with J gene TRBJ1-1; 8 bases agree with TRBD1. Germline CDR1 reads DFQATT; CDR2 reads SNEGSKA (reference sequence). This CDR3 spans 15 amino acids. With 3 bases clipped from V and 0 bases from J, the junction kept 6 bases outside the gene matches. CDR3 protein: CSASRTGRMNTEAFF. Here the CDR3 DNA reads TGCAGTGCTAGTAGGACAGGGCGGATGAACACTGAAGCTTTCTTT.

V usage is TRBV2 and J usage is TRBJ1-1; no reliable D call. Germline V gene data show CDR1 as SNHLY and CDR2 as FYNNEI. The CDR3 loop spans 13 amino acids. V lost 8 bases and J lost 1, with 11 bases in between. In nucleotides, the CDR3 is TGTGCCAGCGTCGTGGTGGGGAACACTGAAGCTTTCTTT. Amino acid sequence: CASVVVGNTEAFF.

This clonotype was observed at least ten times. This rearrangement joins TRBV28 to TRBJ2-5, with 10 nucleotides matching TRBD2. The CDR3 contains 17 residues. J was trimmed by 3 bases and V by 9 bases; bases with no gene match: 16. The germline CDR1 and CDR2 sequences are MDHEN and SYDVKM. DNA for the CDR3: TGTGCCAGGAGCCGCCGGGCTAGCGGGGGAAGGGAAGAGACCCAGTACTTC. This gives the protein CARSRRASGGREETQYF. The full variable domain, with the rest looked up from reference TRBV28 and TRBJ2-5, is DVKVTQSSRYLVKRTGEKVFLECVQDMDHENMFWYRQDPGLGLRLIYFSYDVKMKEKGDIPEGYSVSREKKERFSLILESASTNQTSMYLCARSRRASGGREETQYFGPGTRLLVL.

Ten or more counts support this clonotype. This chain uses TRBV10-3 with TRBJ2-3, with D unclear. Germline V gives CDR1 ENHRY, CDR2 SYGVKD. V dropped 0 bases and J dropped 0 bases, with 7 bases sitting between them. The CDR3 is 15 residues long. For the CDR3, the DNA is TGTGCCATCAGTGAGTCGGGGAAGAGCACAGATACGCAGTATTTT. This codes for CAISESGKSTDTQYF.

This clonotype was picked up many times. This sequence joins TRBV30 and TRBJ2-2, with 8 bases fitting TRBD2. V was pared by 4 bases and J by 3 bases, with 4 bases of the junction left unmatched. Germline CDR1 and CDR2: GTSNPN and SVGIG (reference sequence). CDR3 length: 14 amino acids. The CDR3 DNA is TGTGCCTGGATGGAGCGGGGGTACACCGGGGAGCTGTTTTTT. The encoded protein is CAWMERGYTGELFF.

With respect to this clonotype: A single base separates this from a much larger clone, so it may be a read error. The rearrangement joins TRBV19 to TRBJ2-5, with D possibly being TRBD1 or TRBD2 (5 bases each). CDR3 size: 15 residues. Germline lookup yields CDR1 LNHDA and CDR2 SQIVND (reference sequence). Trimming removed 4 bases from V and 4 bases from J, with 16 bases in between. This CDR3 is CASSTRGTAGETQYF. The CDR3 DNA is TGTGCCAGTAGTACCAGAGGGACGGCCGGAGAGACCCAGTACTTC. Variable domain in full (rest from reference TRBV19 and TRBJ2-5): DGGITQSPKYLFRKEGQNVTLSCEQNLNHDAMYWYRQDPGQGLRLIYYSQIVNDFQKGDIAEGYSVSREKKESFPLTVTSAQKNPTAFYLCASSTRGTAGETQYFGPGTRLLVL.